Listed below are T cell receptor beta chains from one sample, sequenced in a study of T-cell reconstitution after alpha-beta-depleted transplantation in children. TCRdb re-derived calls from the PCR reads in MiXCR, one entry per CDR3 protein. The data contain around 440,000 distinct CDR3 sequences, around 15% of them seen just once; the ten biggest clones take up 29%. The sequencing used PBMCs, mostly from graft donor cells, collected 360 days after TCRalphabeta/CD19-depleted stem cell transplant. The receptors come from a boy under two years old who had a stem cell transplant for Wiskott-Aldrich syndrome, so the T cells may come from the graft donor. The CDR3 runs from the conserved cysteine through the conserved F or W. A D gene is named only where the DNA matches it firmly. Only part of the rows carry a size: once, few, many, or a class if the clone is expanded.

>TRBJ2-4|TRBV18|TRBD2|NA
CASSPKRLAGVAKNIQYF
TGTGCCAGCTCACCAAAGAGACTAGCGGGAGTTGCCAAAAACATTCAGTACTTC
>TRBJ2-2|TRBV5-1|TRBD2|few
CASSISGDNTGELFF
TGCGCCAGCAGCATTAGCGGGGACAACACCGGGGAGCTGTTTTTT
>TRBJ2-1|TRBV7-7|TRBD2|NA
CASSPLAGGRYEQFF
TGTGCCAGCAGCCCACTAGCGGGAGGAAGATATGAGCAGTTCTTC
>TRBJ2-2|TRBV6-4|NA|NA
CTSSLETGYTQLNTGELFF
TGTACCAGCAGCCTCGAGACAGGCTACACTCAATTGAACACCGGGGAGCTGTTTTTT
>TRBJ1-2|TRBV5-1|NA|few
CASSLGTHPFYGYTF
TGCGCCAGCAGCCTGGGGACACACCCCTTCTATGGCTACACCTTC
>TRBJ2-1|TRBV20-1|TRBD2|NA
CSAMTPGLASNNEQFF
TGCAGTGCTATGACCCCGGGACTAGCTTCTAACAATGAGCAGTTCTTC
>TRBJ2-1|TRBV5-1|TRBD2|few
CASSLRPQPSGGAVNEQFF
TGCGCCAGCAGCTTGCGCCCCCAGCCTAGCGGGGGGGCAGTGAATGAGCAGTTCTTC
>TRBJ2-5|TRBV5-1|NA|few
CASSFRTQETQYF
TGCGCCAGCAGCTTCCGGACACAAGAGACCCAGTACTTC
>TRBJ2-4|TRBV20-1|NA|few
CSAIRQSPPRDIQYF
TGCAGTGCAATAAGACAGTCTCCCCCCAGGGACATTCAGTACTTC
>TRBJ2-7|TRBV3-1|NA|NA
CASSLFLGRTPYEQYF
TGTGCCAGCAGCCTCTTCTTGGGGCGGACTCCCTACGAGCAGTACTTC
>TRBJ2-5|TRBV11-2|NA|NA
CASSWGLTGRMEETQYF
TGTGCCAGCAGCTGGGGGTTGACAGGGAGGATGGAGGAGACCCAGTACTTC
>TRBJ2-7|TRBV7-8|TRBD1|NA
CASRFQGALTYEQYF
TGTGCCAGCAGGTTCCAGGGGGCCTTAACCTACGAGCAGTACTTC
>TRBJ2-2|TRBV15|NA|few
CATSRDKWAGELFF
TGTGCCACCAGCAGAGATAAGTGGGCCGGGGAGCTGTTTTTT
>TRBJ1-3|TRBV5-1|NA|few
CASSEDRTYSGNTIYF
TGCGCCAGCAGCGAAGACAGGACCTACTCTGGAAACACCATATATTTT
>TRBJ2-1|TRBV5-6|NA|few
CASRAAGALSYNEQFF
TGTGCCAGCAGGGCAGCAGGGGCCTTATCCTACAATGAGCAGTTCTTC
>TRBJ2-7|TRBV6-1|NA|many
CASAKDWTYEQYF
TGTGCCAGCGCGAAGGACTGGACCTACGAGCAGTACTTC
>TRBJ1-1|TRBV27|NA|NA
CASRRGWVNTEAFF
TGTGCCAGCAGGCGGGGCTGGGTGAACACTGAAGCTTTCTTT
>TRBJ2-7|TRBV7-9|NA|NA
CASSLSPGIEQYF
TGTGCCAGCAGCTTGAGCCCAGGGATTGAGCAGTACTTC
>TRBJ2-3|TRBV18|NA|NA
CASSSGAGDTQYF
TGTGCCAGCTCGTCAGGGGCTGGAGATACGCAGTATTTT
>TRBJ2-7|TRBV28|NA|NA
CASSLSPLGQYF
TGTGCCAGCAGTTTATCGCCCCTGGGGCAGTACTTC
>TRBJ2-7|TRBV6-2/TRBV6-3|NA|once
CASSATDSYEQYF
TGTGCCAGCAGTGCGACGGACTCCTACGAGCAGTACTTC
>TRBJ2-7|TRBV5-5|NA|NA
CASSLWRDRYSYEQYF
TGTGCCAGCAGCCTCTGGCGAGACAGGTACTCCTACGAGCAGTACTTC
>TRBJ1-1|TRBV5-1|NA|NA
CASSLDSTEAFF
TGCGCCAGCAGCTTGGACAGCACTGAAGCTTTCTTT
>TRBJ2-5|TRBV12-3/TRBV12-4|NA|few
CASTKGGLQQETQYF
TGTGCCAGCACCAAAGGGGGACTTCAACAAGAGACCCAGTACTTC
>TRBJ2-1|TRBV20-1|TRBD2|NA
CSASDPSGNNEQFF
TGCAGTGCTAGCGACCCTAGCGGGAACAATGAGCAGTTCTTC
>TRBJ2-1|TRBV12-3/TRBV12-4|NA|NA
CASSRDSHVNEQFF
TGTGCCAGCAGTCGGGACTCACACGTCAATGAGCAGTTCTTC
>TRBJ2-7|TRBV15|TRBD1|few
CATRGTGPPEQYF
TGTGCCACCAGGGGGACAGGACCCCCAGAGCAGTACTTC
>TRBJ2-3|TRBV29-1|NA|NA
CSVGGLLTDTQYF
TGCAGCGTTGGGGGGCTGCTCACAGATACGCAGTATTTT
>TRBJ2-3|TRBV4-1|NA|NA
CASSQVLGDTQYF
TGCGCCAGCAGCCAAGTTTTAGGAGATACGCAGTATTTT
>TRBJ2-7|TRBV12-3/TRBV12-4|NA|NA
CASSLRRFYEQYF
TGTGCCAGCAGTTTGCGGAGGTTTTACGAGCAGTACTTC
>TRBJ2-3|TRBV11-2|TRBD2|NA
CASSPRQPLAGNTDTQYF
TGTGCCAGCAGCCCCCGCCAACCACTAGCGGGGAACACAGATACGCAGTATTTT
>TRBJ2-7|TRBV13|NA|many
CASSIGRSYEQYF
TGTGCCAGCAGCATAGGGCGATCCTACGAGCAGTACTTC
>TRBJ2-5|TRBV12-3/TRBV12-4|TRBD1|NA
CASSPRDRAETQYF
TGTGCCAGCAGTCCGCGGGACAGGGCTGAGACCCAGTACTTC
>TRBJ2-3|TRBV24-1|TRBD2|NA
CATSDWIAGGSDTQYF
TGTGCCACCAGTGATTGGATAGCGGGAGGTTCGGATACGCAGTATTTT
>TRBJ2-7|TRBV11-2|TRBD2|NA
CASSLKGPSGSFYEQYF
TGTGCCAGCAGCTTAAAGGGTCCTAGCGGGAGTTTCTACGAGCAGTACTTC
>TRBJ2-1|TRBV7-6|TRBD1|NA
CASSLEMGQGFDNEQFF
TGTGCCAGCAGCTTAGAGATGGGACAGGGATTTGACAATGAGCAGTTCTTC
>TRBJ2-5|TRBV28|NA|few
CASSLDRSSRDQETQYF
TGTGCCAGCAGTTTGGACAGATCTTCTCGGGACCAAGAGACCCAGTACTTC
>TRBJ2-1|TRBV11-3|NA|few
CASSSQGRNEQFF
TGTGCCAGCTCTTCGCAGGGGAGAAATGAGCAGTTCTTC
>TRBJ2-2|TRBV12-3/TRBV12-4|NA|NA
CASSFWGVTGELFF
TGTGCCAGCAGTTTTTGGGGAGTAACCGGGGAGCTGTTTTTT
>TRBJ2-1|TRBV13|TRBD1|few
CASRQTGGQQFF
TGTGCCAGCAGGCAGACAGGGGGGCAGCAGTTCTTC
>TRBJ2-7|TRBV5-1|TRBD1|few
CASTRQGPAYEQYF
TGCGCCAGTACTCGACAGGGGCCCGCCTACGAGCAGTACTTC
>TRBJ2-3|TRBV10-3|TRBD1|NA
CAISEQGAPDTQYF
TGTGCCATCAGTGAGCAGGGGGCCCCAGATACGCAGTATTTT
>TRBJ2-7|TRBV6-2/TRBV6-3|NA|NA
CASSPPRKKVYEQYF
TGTGCCAGCAGTCCCCCCAGGAAGAAGGTCTACGAGCAGTACTTC
>TRBJ2-1|TRBV5-1|NA|few
CASSVRDQGNEQFF
TGCGCCAGCAGCGTCCGGGACCAAGGGAATGAGCAGTTCTTC
>TRBJ1-3|TRBV10-2|TRBD1|few
CASRDSSGNTIYF
TGCGCCAGCCGGGACAGCTCTGGAAACACCATATATTTT